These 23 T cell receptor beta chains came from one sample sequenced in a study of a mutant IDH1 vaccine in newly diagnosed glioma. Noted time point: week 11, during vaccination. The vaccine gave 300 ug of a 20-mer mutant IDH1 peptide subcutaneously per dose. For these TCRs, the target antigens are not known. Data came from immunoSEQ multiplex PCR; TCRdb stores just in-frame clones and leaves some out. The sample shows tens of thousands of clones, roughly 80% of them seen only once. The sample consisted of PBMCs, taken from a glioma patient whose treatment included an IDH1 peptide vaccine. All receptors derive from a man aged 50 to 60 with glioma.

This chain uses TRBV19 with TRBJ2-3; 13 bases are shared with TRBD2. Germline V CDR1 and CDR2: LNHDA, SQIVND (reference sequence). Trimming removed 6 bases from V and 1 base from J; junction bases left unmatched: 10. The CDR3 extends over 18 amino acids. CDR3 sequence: CASSPRTSGRRGTDTQYF. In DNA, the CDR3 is TGTGCCAGTAGCCCCCGGACTAGCGGGAGAAGGGGCACAGATACGCAGTATTTT.

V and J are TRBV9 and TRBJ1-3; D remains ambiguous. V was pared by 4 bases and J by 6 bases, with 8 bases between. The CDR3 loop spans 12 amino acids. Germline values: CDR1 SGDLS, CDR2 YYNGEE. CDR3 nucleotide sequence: TGTGCCAGCAGCCCCCAACCAAACACCATATATTTT. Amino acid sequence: CASSPQPNTIYF.

CDR3 nucleotides: TGTGCCACCGGGACAGGGGCTTCACCCCTCCACTTT. It encodes CATGTGASPLHF. The rearrangement links TRBV7-8 to TRBJ1-6, with 10 bases matching TRBD1. The junction had 3 bases not matched to a gene; V was cut back by 10 bases and J by 9 bases. This CDR3 comprises 12 residues. CDR1 and CDR2 (germline): SGHVS, FQNEAQ. Combining the CDR3 with reference TRBV7-8 and TRBJ1-6 gives the whole variable domain GAGVSQSPRYKVAKRGQDVALRCDPISGHVSLFWYQQALGQGPEFLTYFQNEAQLDKSGLPSDRFFAERPEGSVSTLKIQRTQQEDSAVYLCATGTGASPLHFGNGTRLTVT.

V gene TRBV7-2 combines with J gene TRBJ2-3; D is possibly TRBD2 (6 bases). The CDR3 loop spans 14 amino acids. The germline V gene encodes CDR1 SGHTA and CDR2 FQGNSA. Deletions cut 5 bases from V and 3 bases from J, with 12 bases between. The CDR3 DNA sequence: TGTGCCAGCAGCGCTGTGACTAGGACAGATACGCAGTATTTT. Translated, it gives CASSAVTRTDTQYF.

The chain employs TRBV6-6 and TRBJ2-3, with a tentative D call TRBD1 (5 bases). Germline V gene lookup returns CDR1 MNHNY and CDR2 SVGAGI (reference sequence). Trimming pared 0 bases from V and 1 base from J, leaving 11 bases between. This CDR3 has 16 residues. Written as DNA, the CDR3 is TGTGCCAGCAGTTACTCTAGGCAGGGTCGCACAGATACGCAGTATTTT. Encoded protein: CASSYSRQGRTDTQYF.

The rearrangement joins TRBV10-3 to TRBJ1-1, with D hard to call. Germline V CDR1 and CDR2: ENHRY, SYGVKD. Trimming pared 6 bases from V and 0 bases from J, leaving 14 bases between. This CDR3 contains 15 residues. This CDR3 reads CAISNQRRMNTEAFF. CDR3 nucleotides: TGTGCCATCAGCAACCAACGCCGGATGAACACTGAAGCTTTCTTT.

The DNA of the CDR3 is TGCGCCAGCAGCTTGGCCGGGGGAGCGAACACTGAAGCTTTCTTT. This codes for CASSLAGGANTEAFF. This chain links TRBV5-1 with TRBJ1-1; a possible D gene is TRBD1 (5 bases). From germline, CDR1 is SGHRS and CDR2 YFSETQ. This CDR3 contains 15 residues. The V end lost 0 bases, the J end lost 1 base, and 10 bases lay between the germline ends.

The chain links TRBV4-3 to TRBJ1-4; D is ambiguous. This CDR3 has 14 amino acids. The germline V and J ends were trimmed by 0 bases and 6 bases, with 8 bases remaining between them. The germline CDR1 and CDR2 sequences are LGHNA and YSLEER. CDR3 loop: CASSQEGFDEKLFF. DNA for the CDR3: TGCGCCAGCAGCCAAGAAGGCTTTGATGAAAAACTGTTTTTT.

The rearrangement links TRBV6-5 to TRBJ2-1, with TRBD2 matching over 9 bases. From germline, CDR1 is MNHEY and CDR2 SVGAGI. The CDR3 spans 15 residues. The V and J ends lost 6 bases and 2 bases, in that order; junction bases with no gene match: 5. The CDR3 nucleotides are TGTGCCAGCAGCCTTACTAGCGGGCCCTACAATGAGCAGTTCTTC. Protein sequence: CASSLTSGPYNEQFF.

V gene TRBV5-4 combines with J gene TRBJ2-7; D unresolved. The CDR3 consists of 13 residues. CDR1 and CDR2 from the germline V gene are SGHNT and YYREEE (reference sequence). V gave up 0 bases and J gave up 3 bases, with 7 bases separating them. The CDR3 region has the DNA TGTGCCAGCAGCTTGGTTGGCAGCTACGAGCAGTACTTC. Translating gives CASSLVGSYEQYF.

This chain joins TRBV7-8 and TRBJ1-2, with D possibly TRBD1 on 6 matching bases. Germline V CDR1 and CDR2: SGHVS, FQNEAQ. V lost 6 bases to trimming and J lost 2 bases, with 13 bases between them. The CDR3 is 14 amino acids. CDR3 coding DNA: TGTGCCAGCAGAAACGACAGGACCAACTATGGCTACACCTTC. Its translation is CASRNDRTNYGYTF.

The CDR3 here is CASSIGETQYF. The CDR3 DNA is TGTGCCAGCAGTATTGGGGAGACCCAGTACTTC. The chain employs TRBV27 and TRBJ2-5, with D hard to call. Germline assignment: CDR1 MNHEY and CDR2 SMNVEV (reference sequence). The V end was cut by 5 bases, the J end by 5 bases, with 6 bases between. The CDR3 runs to 11 residues.

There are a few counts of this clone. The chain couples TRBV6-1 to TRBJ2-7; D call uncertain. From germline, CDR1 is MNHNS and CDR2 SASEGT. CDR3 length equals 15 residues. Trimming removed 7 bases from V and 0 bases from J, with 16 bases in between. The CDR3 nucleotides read TGTGCCAGCAAGTCGGTCCCGCGGTTCTCCTACGAGCAGTACTTC. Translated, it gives CASKSVPRFSYEQYF.

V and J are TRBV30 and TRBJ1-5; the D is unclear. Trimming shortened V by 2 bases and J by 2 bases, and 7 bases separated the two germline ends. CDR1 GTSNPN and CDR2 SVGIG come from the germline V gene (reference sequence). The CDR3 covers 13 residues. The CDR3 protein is CAWSQSRNQPQHF. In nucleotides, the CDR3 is TGTGCCTGGAGTCAAAGCCGCAATCAGCCCCAGCATTTT.

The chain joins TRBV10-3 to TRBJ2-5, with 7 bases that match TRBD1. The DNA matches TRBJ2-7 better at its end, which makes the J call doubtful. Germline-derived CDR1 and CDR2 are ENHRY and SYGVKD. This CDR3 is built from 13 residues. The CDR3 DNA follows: TGTGCCATCACCGAGGGGGACAGCTACGAGCAGTACTTC. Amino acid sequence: CAITEGDSYEQYF.

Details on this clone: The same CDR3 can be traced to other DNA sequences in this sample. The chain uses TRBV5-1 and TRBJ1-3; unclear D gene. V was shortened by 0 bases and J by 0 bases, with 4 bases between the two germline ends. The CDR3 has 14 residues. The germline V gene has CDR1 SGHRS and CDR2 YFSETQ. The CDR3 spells CASSLEGSGNTIYF. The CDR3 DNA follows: TGCGCCAGCAGCTTGGAGGGCTCTGGAAACACCATATATTTT. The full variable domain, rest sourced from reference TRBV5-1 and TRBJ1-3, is KAGVTQTPRYLIKTRGQQVTLSCSPISGHRSVSWYQQTPGQGLQFLFEYFSETQRNKGNFPGRFSGRQFSNSRSEMNVSTLELGDSALYLCASSLEGSGNTIYFGEGSWLTVV.

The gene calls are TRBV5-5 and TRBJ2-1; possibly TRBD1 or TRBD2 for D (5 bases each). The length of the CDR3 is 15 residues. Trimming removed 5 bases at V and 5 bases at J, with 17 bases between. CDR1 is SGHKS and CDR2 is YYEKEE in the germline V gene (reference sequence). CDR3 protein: CASRRGTLRNNEQFF. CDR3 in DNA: TGTGCCAGCAGGAGGGGCACACTGAGAAACAATGAGCAGTTCTTC.

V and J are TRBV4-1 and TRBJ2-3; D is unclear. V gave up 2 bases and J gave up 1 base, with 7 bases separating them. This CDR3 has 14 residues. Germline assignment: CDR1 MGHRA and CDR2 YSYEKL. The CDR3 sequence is CASSQLKGTDTQYF. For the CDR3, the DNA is TGCGCCAGCAGCCAACTTAAGGGCACAGATACGCAGTATTTT.

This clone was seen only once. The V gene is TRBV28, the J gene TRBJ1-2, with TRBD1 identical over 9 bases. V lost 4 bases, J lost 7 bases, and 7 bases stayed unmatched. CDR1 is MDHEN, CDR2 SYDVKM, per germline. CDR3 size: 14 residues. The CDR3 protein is CASSSPGQGGGYTF. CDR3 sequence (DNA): TGTGCCAGCAGTTCGCCGGGACAGGGAGGTGGCTACACCTTC.

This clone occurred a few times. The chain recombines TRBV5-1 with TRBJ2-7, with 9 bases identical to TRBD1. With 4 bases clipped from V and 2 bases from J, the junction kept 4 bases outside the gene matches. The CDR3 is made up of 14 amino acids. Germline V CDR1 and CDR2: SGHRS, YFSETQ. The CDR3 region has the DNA TGCGCCAGCAGCGGGGGGACAGGGCCCTACGAGCAGTACTTC. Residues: CASSGGTGPYEQYF.

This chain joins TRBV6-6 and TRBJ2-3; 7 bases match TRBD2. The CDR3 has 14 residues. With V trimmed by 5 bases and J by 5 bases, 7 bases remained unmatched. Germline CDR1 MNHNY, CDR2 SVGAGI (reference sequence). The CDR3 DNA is TGTGCCAGCAGTCCACGACTAGCAGGAGATACGCAGTATTTT. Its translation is CASSPRLAGDTQYF.

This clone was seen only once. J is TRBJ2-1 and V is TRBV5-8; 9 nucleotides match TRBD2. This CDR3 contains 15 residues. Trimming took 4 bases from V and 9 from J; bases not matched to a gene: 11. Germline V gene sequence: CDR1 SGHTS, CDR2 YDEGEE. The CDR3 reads CASSAYSGSLGEQFF. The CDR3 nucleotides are TGTGCCAGCAGCGCATATAGCGGGAGTCTGGGTGAGCAGTTCTTC.

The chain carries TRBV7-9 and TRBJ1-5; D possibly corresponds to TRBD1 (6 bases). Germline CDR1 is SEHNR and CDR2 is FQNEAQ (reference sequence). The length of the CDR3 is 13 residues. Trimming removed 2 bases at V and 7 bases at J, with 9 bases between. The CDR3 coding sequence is TGTGCCAGCAGCTTATCAGGGGTCCAGCCCCAGCATTTT. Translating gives CASSLSGVQPQHF.